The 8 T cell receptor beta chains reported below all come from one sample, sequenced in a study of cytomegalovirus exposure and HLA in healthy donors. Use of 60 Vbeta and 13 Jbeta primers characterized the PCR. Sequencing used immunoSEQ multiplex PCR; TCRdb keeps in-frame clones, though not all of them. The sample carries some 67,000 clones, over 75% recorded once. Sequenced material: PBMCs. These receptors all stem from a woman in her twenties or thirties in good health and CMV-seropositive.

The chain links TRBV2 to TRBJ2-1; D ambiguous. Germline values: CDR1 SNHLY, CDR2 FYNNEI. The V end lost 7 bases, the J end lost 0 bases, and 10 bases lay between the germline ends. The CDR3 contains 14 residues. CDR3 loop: CASIARSSYNEQFF. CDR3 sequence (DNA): TGTGCCAGCATTGCCCGGAGCTCCTACAATGAGCAGTTCTTC.

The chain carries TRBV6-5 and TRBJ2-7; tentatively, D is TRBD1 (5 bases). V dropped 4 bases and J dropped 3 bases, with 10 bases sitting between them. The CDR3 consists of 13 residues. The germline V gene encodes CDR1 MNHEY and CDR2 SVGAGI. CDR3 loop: CASSSDKRYEQYF. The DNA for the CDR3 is TGTGCCAGCAGTTCGGACAAGCGCTACGAGCAGTACTTC.

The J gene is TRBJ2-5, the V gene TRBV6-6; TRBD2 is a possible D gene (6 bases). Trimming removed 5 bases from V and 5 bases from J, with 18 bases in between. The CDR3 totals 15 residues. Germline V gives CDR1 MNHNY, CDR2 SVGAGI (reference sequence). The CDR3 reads CASSPTPSVWETQYF. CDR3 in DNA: TGTGCCAGCAGTCCAACACCTAGCGTATGGGAGACCCAGTACTTC.

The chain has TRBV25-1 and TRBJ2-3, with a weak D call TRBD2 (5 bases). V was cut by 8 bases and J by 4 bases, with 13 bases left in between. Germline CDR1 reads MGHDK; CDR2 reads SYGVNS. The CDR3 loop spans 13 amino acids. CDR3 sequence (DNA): TGTGCCAGCGGTTTTTCGGAGGCAGATACGCAGTATTTT. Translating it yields CASGFSEADTQYF.

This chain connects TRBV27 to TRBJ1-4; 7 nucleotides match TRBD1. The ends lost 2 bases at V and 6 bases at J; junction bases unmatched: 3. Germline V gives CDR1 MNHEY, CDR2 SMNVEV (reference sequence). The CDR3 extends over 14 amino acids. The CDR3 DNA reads TGTGCCAGCAGTTTAAGCAGGGGGGATGAAAAACTGTTTTTT. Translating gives CASSLSRGDEKLFF.

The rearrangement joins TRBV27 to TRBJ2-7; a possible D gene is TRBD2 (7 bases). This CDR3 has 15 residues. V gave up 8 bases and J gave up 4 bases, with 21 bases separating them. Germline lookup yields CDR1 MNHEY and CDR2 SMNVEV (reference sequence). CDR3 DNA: TGTGCCAGCTCACCACGAGGAGGGGGGGAGTACGAGCAGTACTTC. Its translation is CASSPRGGGEYEQYF.

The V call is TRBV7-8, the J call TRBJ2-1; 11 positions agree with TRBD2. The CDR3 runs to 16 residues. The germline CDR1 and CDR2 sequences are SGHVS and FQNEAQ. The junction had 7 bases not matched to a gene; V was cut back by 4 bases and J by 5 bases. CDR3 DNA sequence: TGTGCCAGCAGCTATGGTAGCGGGAGGGTCAACAATGAGCAGTTCTTC. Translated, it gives CASSYGSGRVNNEQFF.

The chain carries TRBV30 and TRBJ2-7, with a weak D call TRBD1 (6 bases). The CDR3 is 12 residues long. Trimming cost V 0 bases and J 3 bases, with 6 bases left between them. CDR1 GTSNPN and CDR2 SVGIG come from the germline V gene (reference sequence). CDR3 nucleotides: TGTGCCTGGAGTGTACAGGGCTACGAGCAGTACTTC. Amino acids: CAWSVQGYEQYF.